This T cell receptor (beta chain) was sequenced for a study of T cells after yellow fever vaccination. Whole-study context: Preparation of fractions with low cell numbers was performed using SMART-Seq v4 Ultra Low Input. Findings and caveats of the study: The secondary T-cell response peaked on day 5, not day 15, but was weaker. Clones that expanded after primary vaccination mostly reappeared after the booster (96% CD4, 88% CD8).

The CDR3 is 15 residues long. The germline V gene encodes CDR1 MNHEY and CDR2 SVGAGI. In this sample, this clonotype is medium-sized (0.01 to 0.1%). Its antigen is still unknown. A 5'RACE template-switching step, the method used to make TCR cDNA, added a universal primer site and UMIs. TCRdb reprocessed the 5' RACE reads via MiXCR and lists one record per CDR3 protein. The sample carries about 69,000 distinct CDR3 sequences, approximately 5% recorded once. The V gene is TRBV6-5, the J gene TRBJ2-4; 9 bases line up with TRBD2. Source: CD4+ T cells sorted from PBMCs, taken around 14 days after the first yellow fever vaccination. The origin of this receptor is a man aged 18 to 30 who received the YFV17D yellow fever vaccine. CDR3 DNA: TGTGCTACGGCGGGGGGGCCGGAGTCCAAAAACATTCAGTACTTC. Encoded protein: CATAGGPESKNIQYF.